The clone carrying this TCR beta chain was recorded once. What it binds is unknown. Per germline, CDR1 MDHEN and CDR2 SYDVKM. This CDR3 has 15 amino acids. V trimming: 7 bases; J trimming: 6 bases; junction bases outside the gene matches: 10. Assay used: immunoSEQ multiplex PCR; TCRdb lists only in-frame clones, some missing. The data show roughly 92,000 clones, less than 85% seen once. This entry comes from a study of OX40 agonist ivuxolimab in advanced cancers. Study findings and constraints: The study did not work out the antigen specificity of the expanded peripheral T cells.

The cohort excluded patients with autoimmune disease history or systemic immunosuppression. The chain links TRBV28 to TRBJ1-5; 9 nucleotides line up with TRBD1. This TCR was recovered from an adult with an advanced solid tumor such as melanoma, head and neck, liver or kidney cancer. The input for sequencing was CD4+ or CD8+ T cells sorted from blood, taken in a trial of the OX40 agonist ivuxolimab. CDR3 sequence reads: CASTYPGTGIQPQHF. The CDR3 region has the DNA TGTGCCAGCACCTACCCTGGGACAGGGATTCAGCCCCAGCATTTT.